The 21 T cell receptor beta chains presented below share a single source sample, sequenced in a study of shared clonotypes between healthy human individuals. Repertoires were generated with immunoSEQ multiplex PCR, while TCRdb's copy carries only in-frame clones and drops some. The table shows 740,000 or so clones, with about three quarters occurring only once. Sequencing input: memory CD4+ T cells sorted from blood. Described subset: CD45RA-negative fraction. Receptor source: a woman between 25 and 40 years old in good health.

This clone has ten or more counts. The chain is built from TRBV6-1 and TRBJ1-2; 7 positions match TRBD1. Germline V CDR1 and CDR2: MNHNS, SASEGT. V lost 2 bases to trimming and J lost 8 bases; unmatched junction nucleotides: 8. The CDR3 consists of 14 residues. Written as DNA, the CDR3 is TGTGCCAGCAGTGAAACCGGGACAGCCGGAGGCTACACCTTC. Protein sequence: CASSETGTAGGYTF.

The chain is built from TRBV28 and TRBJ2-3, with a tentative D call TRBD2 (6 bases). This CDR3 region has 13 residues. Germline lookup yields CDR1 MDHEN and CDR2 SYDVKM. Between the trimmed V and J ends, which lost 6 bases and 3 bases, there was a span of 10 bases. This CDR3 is CASRPSATDTQYF. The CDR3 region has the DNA TGTGCCAGCAGGCCTAGCGCGACAGATACGCAGTATTTT.

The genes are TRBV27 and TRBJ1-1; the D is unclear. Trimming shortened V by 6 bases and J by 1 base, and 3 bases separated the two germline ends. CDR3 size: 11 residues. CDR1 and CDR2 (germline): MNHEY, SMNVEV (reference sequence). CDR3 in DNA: TGTGCCAGCAGGGAGAACACTGAAGCTTTCTTT. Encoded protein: CASRENTEAFF.

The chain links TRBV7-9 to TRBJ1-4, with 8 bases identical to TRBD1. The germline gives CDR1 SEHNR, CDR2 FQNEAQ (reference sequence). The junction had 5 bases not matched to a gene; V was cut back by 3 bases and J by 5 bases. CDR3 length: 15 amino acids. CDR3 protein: CASSLTGELNEKLFF. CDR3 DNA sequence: TGTGCCAGCAGCTTGACAGGGGAGCTCAATGAAAAACTGTTTTTT. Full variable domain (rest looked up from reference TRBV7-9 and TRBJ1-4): DTGVSQNPRHKITKRGQNVTFRCDPISEHNRLYWYRQTLGQGPEFLTYFQNEAQLEKSRLLSDRFSAERPKGSFSTLEIQRTEQGDSAMYLCASSLTGELNEKLFFGSGTQLSVL.

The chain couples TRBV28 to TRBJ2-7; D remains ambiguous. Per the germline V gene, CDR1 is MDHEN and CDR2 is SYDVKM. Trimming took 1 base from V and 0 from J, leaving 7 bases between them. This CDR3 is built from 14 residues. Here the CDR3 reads CASSLSHISYEQYF. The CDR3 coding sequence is TGTGCCAGCAGTTTATCGCATATCTCCTACGAGCAGTACTTC. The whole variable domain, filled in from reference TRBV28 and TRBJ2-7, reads DVKVTQSSRYLVKRTGEKVFLECVQDMDHENMFWYRQDPGLGLRLIYFSYDVKMKEKGDIPEGYSVSREKKERFSLILESASTNQTSMYLCASSLSHISYEQYFGPGTRLTVT.

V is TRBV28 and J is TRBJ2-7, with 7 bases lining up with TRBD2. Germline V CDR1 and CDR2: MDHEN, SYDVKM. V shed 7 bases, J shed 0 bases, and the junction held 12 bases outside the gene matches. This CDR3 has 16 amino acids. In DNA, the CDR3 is TGTGCCAGCACCGTCGGGAGGACTATATCCTCCTACGAGCAGTACTTC. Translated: CASTVGRTISSYEQYF.

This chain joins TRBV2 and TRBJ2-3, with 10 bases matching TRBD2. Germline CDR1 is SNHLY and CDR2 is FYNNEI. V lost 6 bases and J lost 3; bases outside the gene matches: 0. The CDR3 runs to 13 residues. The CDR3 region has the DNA TGTGCCAGCAGGGGACTAGCGACAGATACGCAGTATTTT. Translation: CASRGLATDTQYF.

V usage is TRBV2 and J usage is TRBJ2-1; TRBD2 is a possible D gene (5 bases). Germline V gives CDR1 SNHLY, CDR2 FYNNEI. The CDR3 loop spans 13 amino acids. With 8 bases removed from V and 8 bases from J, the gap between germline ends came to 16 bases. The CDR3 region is CASCARLKYEQFF. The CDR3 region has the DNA TGTGCCAGCTGTGCAAGACTAAAGTATGAGCAGTTCTTC. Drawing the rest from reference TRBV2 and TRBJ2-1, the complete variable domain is EPEVTQTPSHQVTQMGQEVILRCVPISNHLYFYWYRQILGQKVEFLVSFYNNEISEKSEIFDDQFSVERPDGSNFTLKIRSTKLEDSAMYFCASCARLKYEQFFGPGTRLTVL.

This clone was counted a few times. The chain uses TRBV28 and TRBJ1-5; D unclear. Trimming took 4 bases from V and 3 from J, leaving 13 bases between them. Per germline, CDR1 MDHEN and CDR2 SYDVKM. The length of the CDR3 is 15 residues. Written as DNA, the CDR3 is TGTGCCAGCAGTTCTAGATCAGGTAACAATCAGCCCCAGCATTTT. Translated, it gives CASSSRSGNNQPQHF.

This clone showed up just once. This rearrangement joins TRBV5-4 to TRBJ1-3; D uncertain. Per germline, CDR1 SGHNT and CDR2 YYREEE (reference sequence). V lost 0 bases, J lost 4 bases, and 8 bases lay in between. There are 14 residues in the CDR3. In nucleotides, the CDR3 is TGTGCCAGCAGCTTGGATGGTGGGGGAAACACCATATATTTT. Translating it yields CASSLDGGGNTIYF.

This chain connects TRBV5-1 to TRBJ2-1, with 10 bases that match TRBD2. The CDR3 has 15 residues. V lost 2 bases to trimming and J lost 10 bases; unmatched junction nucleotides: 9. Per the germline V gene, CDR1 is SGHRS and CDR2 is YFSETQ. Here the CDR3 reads CASSFTSGATGEQFF. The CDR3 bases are TGCGCCAGCAGCTTCACTAGCGGGGCTACTGGGGAGCAGTTCTTC.

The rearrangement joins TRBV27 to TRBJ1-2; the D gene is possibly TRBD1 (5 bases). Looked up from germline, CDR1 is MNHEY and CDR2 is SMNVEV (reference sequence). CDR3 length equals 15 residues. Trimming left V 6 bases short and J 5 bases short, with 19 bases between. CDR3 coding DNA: TGTGCCAGCAGGAAGTGGGGGGGGGATTTTTATGGCTACACCTTC. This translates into CASRKWGGDFYGYTF.

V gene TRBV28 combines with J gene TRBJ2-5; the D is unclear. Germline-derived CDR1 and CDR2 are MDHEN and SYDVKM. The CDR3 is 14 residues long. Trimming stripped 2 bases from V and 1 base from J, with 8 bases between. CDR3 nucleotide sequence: TGTGCCAGCAGTTTACATATGACCCAAGAGACCCAGTACTTC. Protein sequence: CASSLHMTQETQYF. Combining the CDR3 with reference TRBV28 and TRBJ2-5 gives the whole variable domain DVKVTQSSRYLVKRTGEKVFLECVQDMDHENMFWYRQDPGLGLRLIYFSYDVKMKEKGDIPEGYSVSREKKERFSLILESASTNQTSMYLCASSLHMTQETQYFGPGTRLLVL.

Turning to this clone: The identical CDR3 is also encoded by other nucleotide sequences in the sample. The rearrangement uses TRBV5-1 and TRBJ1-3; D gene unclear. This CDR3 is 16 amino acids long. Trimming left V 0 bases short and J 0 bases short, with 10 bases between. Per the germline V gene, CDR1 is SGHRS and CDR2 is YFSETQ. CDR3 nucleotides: TGCGCCAGCAGCTTGGCCGAACCGAGCTCTGGAAACACCATATATTTT. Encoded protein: CASSLAEPSSGNTIYF.

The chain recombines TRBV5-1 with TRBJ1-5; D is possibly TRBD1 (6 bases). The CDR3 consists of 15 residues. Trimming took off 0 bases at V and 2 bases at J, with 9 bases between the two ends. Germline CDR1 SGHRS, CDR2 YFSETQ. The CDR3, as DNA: TGCGCCAGCAGCTTGGGGGACAATCGCAATCAGCCCCAGCATTTT. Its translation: CASSLGDNRNQPQHF.

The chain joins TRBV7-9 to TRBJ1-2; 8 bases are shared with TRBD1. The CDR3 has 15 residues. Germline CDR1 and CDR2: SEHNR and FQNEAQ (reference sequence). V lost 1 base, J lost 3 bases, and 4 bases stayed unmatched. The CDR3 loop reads CASSLGQGKHYGYTF. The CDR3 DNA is TGTGCCAGCAGCTTAGGACAGGGGAAGCACTATGGCTACACCTTC.

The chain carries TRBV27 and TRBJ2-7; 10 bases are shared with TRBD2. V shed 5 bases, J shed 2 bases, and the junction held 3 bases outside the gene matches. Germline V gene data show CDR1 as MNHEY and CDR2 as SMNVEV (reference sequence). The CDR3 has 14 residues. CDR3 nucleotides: TGTGCCAGCAGTCTAGCGGGAGAGCCCTACGAGCAGTACTTC. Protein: CASSLAGEPYEQYF.

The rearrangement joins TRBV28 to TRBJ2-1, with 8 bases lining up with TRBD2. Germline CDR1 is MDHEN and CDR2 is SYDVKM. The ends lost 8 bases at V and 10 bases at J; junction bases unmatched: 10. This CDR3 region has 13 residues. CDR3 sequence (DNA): TGTGCCAGCTCGACGGGAGGGCCTCAGGAGCAGTTCTTC. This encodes CASSTGGPQEQFF.

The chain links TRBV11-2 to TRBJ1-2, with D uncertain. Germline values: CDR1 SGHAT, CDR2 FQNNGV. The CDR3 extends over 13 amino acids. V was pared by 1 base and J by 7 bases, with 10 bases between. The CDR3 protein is CASSLVRRSGYTF. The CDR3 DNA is TGTGCCAGCAGCTTAGTACGGCGGAGTGGCTACACCTTC.

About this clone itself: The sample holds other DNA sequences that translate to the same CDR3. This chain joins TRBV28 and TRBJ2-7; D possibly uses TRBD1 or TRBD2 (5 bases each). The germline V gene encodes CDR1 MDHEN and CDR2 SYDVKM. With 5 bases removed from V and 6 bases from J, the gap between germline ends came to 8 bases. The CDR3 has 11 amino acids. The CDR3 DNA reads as TGTGCCAGCAGTGAGAGGGGCGAGCAGTACTTC. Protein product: CASSERGEQYF.

The chain's CDR3 is CASSVSGRANTGELFF. The CDR3 DNA sequence: TGTGCCAGCAGTGTCAGCGGGAGGGCCAACACCGGGGAGCTGTTTTTT. This rearrangement joins TRBV27 to TRBJ2-2, with 10 bases identical to TRBD2. Germline trimming cut 5 bases from V and 2 bases from J; bases unmatched to any gene: 5. This CDR3 comprises 16 residues. Germline CDR1 is MNHEY and CDR2 is SMNVEV (reference sequence).